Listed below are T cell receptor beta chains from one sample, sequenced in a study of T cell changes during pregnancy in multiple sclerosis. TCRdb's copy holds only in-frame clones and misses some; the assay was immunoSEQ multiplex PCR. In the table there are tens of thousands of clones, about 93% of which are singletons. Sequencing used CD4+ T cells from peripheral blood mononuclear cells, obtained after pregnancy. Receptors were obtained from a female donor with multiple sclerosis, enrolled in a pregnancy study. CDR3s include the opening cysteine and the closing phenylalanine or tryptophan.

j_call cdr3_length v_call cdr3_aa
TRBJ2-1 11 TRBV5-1 CASSRGYEQFF
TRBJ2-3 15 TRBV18 CASSPNRGPGDTQYF
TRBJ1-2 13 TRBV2 CASSLQGGHGYTF
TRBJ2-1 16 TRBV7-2 CASSLAASGKNNEQFF
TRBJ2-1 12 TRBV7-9 CASSSHYNEQFF
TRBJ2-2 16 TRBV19 CASRDSQKGNTGELFF
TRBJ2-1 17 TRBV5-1 CASSSADLVEIYNEQFF
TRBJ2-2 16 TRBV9 CASSPSRGTSSGELFF
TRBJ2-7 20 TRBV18 CASSPLGLAGVGVSSYEQYF
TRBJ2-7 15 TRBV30 CAWRMGIGVAYEQYF